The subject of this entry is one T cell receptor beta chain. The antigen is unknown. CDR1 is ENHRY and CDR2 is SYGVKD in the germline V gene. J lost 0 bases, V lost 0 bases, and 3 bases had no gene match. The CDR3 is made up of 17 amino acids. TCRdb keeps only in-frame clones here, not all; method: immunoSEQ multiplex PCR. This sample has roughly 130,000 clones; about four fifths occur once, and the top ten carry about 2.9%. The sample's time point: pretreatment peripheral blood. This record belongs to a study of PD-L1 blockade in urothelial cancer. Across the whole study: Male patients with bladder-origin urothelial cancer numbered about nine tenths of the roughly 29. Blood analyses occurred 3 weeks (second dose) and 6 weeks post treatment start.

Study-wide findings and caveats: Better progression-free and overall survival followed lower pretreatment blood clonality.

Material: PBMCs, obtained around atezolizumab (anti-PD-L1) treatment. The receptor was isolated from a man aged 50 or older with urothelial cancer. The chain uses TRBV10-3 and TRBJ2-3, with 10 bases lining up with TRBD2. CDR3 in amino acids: CAISESPSGSSTDTQYF. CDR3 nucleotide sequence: TGTGCCATCAGTGAGTCCCCTAGCGGGAGCAGCACAGATACGCAGTATTTT.